The present T cell receptor (beta chain) was sequenced within a study of OX40 agonist ivuxolimab in advanced cancers. Study-wide context: Ivuxolimab was a fully human IgG2 agonistic monoclonal antibody targeting the costimulatory receptor OX40 (CD134). Intravenous ivuxolimab was administered to patients every 2 weeks at six dose levels: 0.01, 0.1, 0.3, 1.5, 3 and 10 mg/kg. Patients were allowed to have had prior anti-PD-1, anti-PD-L1 or anti-CTLA-4 therapy, and 40% of the dose-escalation patients had been treated with checkpoint inhibitors. Three dose-escalation patients achieved partial responses, one with hepatocellular carcinoma and two with cutaneous melanoma. Among the approximately 54 dose-escalation patients, about 19 had hepatocellular carcinoma, 15 or so melanoma, 9 renal cell carcinoma and 9 head and neck cancer. The point of sequencing TCRbeta in the periphery was to test whether ivuxolimab changed TCR sequence diversity and drove clonal T-cell expansion. In the dose-escalation cohort, 82.7% of patients were male, and the mean age was approximately 55 years, with a range of roughly 23 to 85. The monotherapy dose-escalation portion (N ≈ 50 patients) of the phase I ivuxolimab trial is reported in the paper.

About this clone: Its cognate antigen has yet to be identified. Base qualities are missing; no much larger clone stands one base away.

What the authors observed across the whole study: At doses from 0.1 to 3.0 mg/kg, clonal expansion was seen in both CD4+ and CD8+ blood T cells between baseline and week 6. After ivuxolimab, CD8+ T cells had more expanded clones than CD4+ T cells on average. In partial responders in the 0.1-3.0 mg/kg groups, normalized peripheral clonal expansion was found to be among the lowest, especially among CD8+ T cells. Low levels of normalized T-cell clonal expansion were also seen in some patients who did not respond. The antigen specificity of the clonally expanded peripheral T cells was not determined.

Trimming takes 1 base off V and 5 bases off J; junction bases not matched to a gene: 10. The CDR3 spans 15 residues, from the cysteine through the phenylalanine. Just the 45-base CDR3 DNA is kept, in frame starting at base 1. Taken from the germline V gene (reference sequence), the CDR1 and CDR2 loops are GTSNPN and SVGIG. Genomic DNA was isolated from the sorted cells so that the TCRbeta CDR3 region could be sequenced. The immunoSEQ Assay was used to sequence the TCRbeta CDR3 regions. What TCRdb holds here is the immuneACCESS table cut down to in-frame rearrangements. Part of the clones is not present; checked against another copy, under half of the missing clones reflect an unresolved V gene, and the others are unexplained. In this sample the table shows around 60,000 clones, less than 90% of which occur a single time. The ten largest make up about 0.8% of the sample. The trial excluded patients who had a history of autoimmune disease or who were on systemic immunosuppression. In every dose cohort, peripheral blood was drawn for TCR sequencing at baseline, cycle 4 day 1, and cycle 7 day 1. Samples came from an open-label, multicenter, first-in-human phase I dose-escalation trial of ivuxolimab. Adults with locally advanced or metastatic melanoma, renal cell, hepatocellular, or head and neck squamous cell carcinoma were enrolled in the trial. CD4+ and CD8+ T cells were sorted separately from peripheral blood before TCR sequencing.

The TCR comes from an adult with an advanced solid tumor such as melanoma, head and neck, liver or kidney cancer. Material: CD4+ or CD8+ T cells sorted from blood, obtained in a trial of the OX40 agonist ivuxolimab. The chain employs TRBV30 and TRBJ1-1; TRBD1 lines up with 7 middle nucleotides. This receptor carries the CDR3 CAWSEGAGSGTEAFF. The DNA sequence is TGTGCCTGGAGTGAGGGGGCTGGCTCAGGGACTGAAGCTTTCTTT. Reference TRBV30 and TRBJ1-1 proteins supply the regions before and after the CDR3; the full variable domain is: SQTIHQWPATLVQPVGSPLSLECTVEGTSNPNLYWYRQAAGRGLQLLFYSVGIGQISSEVPQNLSASRPQDRQFILSSKKLLLSDSGFYLCAWSEGAGSGTEAFFGQGTRLTVV.